The next 15 T cell receptor beta chains were all read from a single sample in a study of cytomegalovirus exposure and HLA in healthy donors. Primers for the PCR totalled 60 Vbeta and 13 Jbeta. TCRdb keeps only in-frame clones here, not all; method: immunoSEQ multiplex PCR. The table shows 90,000 to 140,000 clones, with under 80% occurring only once. Material for sequencing was PBMCs. These receptor sequences come from a woman aged 40-49 years in good health and CMV-seropositive.

CDR3 sequence reads: CASSRQGIEAFF. The CDR3 nucleotides are TGTGCCAGTAGTAGACAGGGGATTGAAGCTTTCTTT. The genes are TRBV19 and TRBJ1-1, with 8 bases lining up with TRBD1. The CDR3 is 12 residues long. Germline assignment: CDR1 LNHDA and CDR2 SQIVND (reference sequence). V lost 4 bases and J lost 7; bases outside the gene matches: 2. The complete variable domain, with remaining parts taken from reference TRBV19 and TRBJ1-1, reads DGGITQSPKYLFRKEGQNVTLSCEQNLNHDAMYWYRQDPGQGLRLIYYSQIVNDFQKGDIAEGYSVSREKKESFPLTVTSAQKNPTAFYLCASSRQGIEAFFGQGTRLTVV.

This clone was observed a single time. This chain uses TRBV7-9 with TRBJ2-1, with D tentatively TRBD2 (6 bases). The CDR3 runs to 14 residues. CDR1 and CDR2 from the germline V gene are SEHNR and FQNEAQ (reference sequence). V lost 10 bases and J 8 bases, leaving 21 bases between the germline ends. For the CDR3, the DNA is TGTGCCATGGGGCGGGGACCCTCGAAAGATGAGCAGTTCTTC. Protein: CAMGRGPSKDEQFF.

The chain recombines TRBV5-4 with TRBJ2-3, with D possibly being TRBD1 (5 bases). V was trimmed by 1 base and J by 2 bases, leaving 11 bases between them. The CDR3 contains 15 residues. Germline CDR1 SGHNT, CDR2 YYREEE (reference sequence). The CDR3 bases are TGTGCCAGCAGCTTGATAGACAGATTCACAGATACGCAGTATTTT. Translation: CASSLIDRFTDTQYF.

This chain connects TRBV28 to TRBJ2-7; TRBD2 aligns across 13 bases. The V gene's germline CDR1 is MDHEN and CDR2 SYDVKM. The trim removed 6 bases at V and 1 base at J, leaving 9 bases unmatched. The CDR3 consists of 17 residues. The DNA for the CDR3 is TGTGCCAGCAGCCGACTAGCGGGAGGTACTAGGTCCTACGAGCAGTACTTC. Protein: CASSRLAGGTRSYEQYF.

This CDR3 is CAISESTESPYSKETQYF. CDR3 sequence (DNA): TGTGCCATCAGTGAGTCTACAGAATCCCCCTATTCCAAAGAGACCCAGTACTTC. The V call is TRBV10-3, the J call TRBJ2-5, with no clear D. CDR3 size: 18 residues. Germline V gene sequence: CDR1 ENHRY, CDR2 SYGVKD. Trimming took 0 bases from V and 3 from J, leaving 20 bases between them.

The gene calls are TRBV9 and TRBJ2-7; 7 positions agree with TRBD2. Germline-derived CDR1 and CDR2 are SGDLS and YYNGEE. J was trimmed by 4 bases and V by 0 bases; bases with no gene match: 7. The length of the CDR3 is 15 residues. The DNA of the CDR3 is TGTGCCAGCAGCGTAGCCGTGGGAGGGCTTTACGAGCAGTACTTC. It specifies CASSVAVGGLYEQYF.

The V gene is TRBV7-9, the J gene TRBJ2-1; the D is unclear. The CDR3 runs to 14 residues. The germline gives CDR1 SEHNR, CDR2 FQNEAQ (reference sequence). Trimming took off 1 base at V and 8 bases at J, with 12 bases between the two ends. As DNA, the CDR3 is TGTGCCAGCAGCTTAGGGCTAGTAGGCGATGAGCAGTTCTTC. Protein product: CASSLGLVGDEQFF.

The chain links TRBV28 to TRBJ2-5; TRBD1 matches 9 bases. Near its end, the DNA agrees better with TRBJ2-7, so the J call may be wrong. The germline V gene has CDR1 MDHEN and CDR2 SYDVKM. The CDR3 contains 15 residues. The CDR3 is CASSPGQGPPYEQYF. CDR3 coding DNA: TGTGCCAGCAGCCCAGGACAGGGGCCCCCCTACGAGCAGTACTTC.

The V call is TRBV9, the J call TRBJ1-6; no firm D call. The CDR3 has 16 residues. Per germline, CDR1 SGDLS and CDR2 YYNGEE. V was shortened by 3 bases and J by 0 bases, with 10 bases between the two germline ends. The chain's CDR3 is CASSGEVSSYNSPLHF. The CDR3 DNA sequence: TGTGCCAGCAGCGGCGAAGTTAGCTCCTATAATTCACCCCTCCACTTT. Filled out from reference TRBV9 and TRBJ1-6, the complete variable domain reads DSGVTQTPKHLITATGQRVTLRCSPRSGDLSVYWYQQSLDQGLQFLIQYYNGEERAKGNILERFSAQQFPDLHSELNLSSLELGDSALYFCASSGEVSSYNSPLHFGNGTRLTVT.

The rearrangement links TRBV2 to TRBJ2-1, with D possibly being TRBD2 (5 bases). Germline assignment: CDR1 SNHLY and CDR2 FYNNEI. The CDR3 extends over 14 amino acids. The V gene lost 10 bases and the J gene lost 9 bases, with 22 bases spanning the gap. CDR3 coding DNA: TGTGCCACCCAAATCCTACTAGGCGAGGGTGAGCAGTTCTTC. This gives the protein CATQILLGEGEQFF.

The CDR3 region has the DNA TGTGCCACCAGCATATTTGATAATTCACCCCTCCACTTT. Translation gives CATSIFDNSPLHF. The chain links TRBV15 to TRBJ1-6; no reliable D call. V was trimmed by 4 bases and J by 5 bases, leaving 6 bases between them. Germline V gene lookup returns CDR1 LNHNV and CDR2 YYDKDF (reference sequence). This CDR3 is 13 amino acids long.

This chain uses TRBV7-9 with TRBJ1-1; D is possibly TRBD1 (5 bases). Between the trimmed V and J ends, which lost 2 bases and 3 bases, there was a span of 16 bases. The CDR3 is 16 residues long. Germline CDR1 is SEHNR and CDR2 is FQNEAQ (reference sequence). The CDR3 DNA sequence: TGTGCCAGCAGCTTAAGATATGTCGGGGGGGACACTGAAGCTTTCTTT. This translates into CASSLRYVGGDTEAFF.

The gene calls are TRBV6-5 and TRBJ2-1; 8 bases are a match to TRBD2. In germline, CDR1 is MNHEY, CDR2 SVGAGI. V shed 0 bases and J 4 bases; nucleotides not matched to a gene: 2. The CDR3 loop spans 15 amino acids. The CDR3 DNA reads TGTGCCAGCAGTTACTCGTCTAGCGGGTACAATGAGCAGTTCTTC. Residues: CASSYSSSGYNEQFF.

V and J are TRBV28 and TRBJ1-2; no reliable D call. Per germline, CDR1 MDHEN and CDR2 SYDVKM. Between the trimmed V and J ends, which lost 3 bases and 7 bases, there was a span of 9 bases. CDR3 size: 12 residues. The CDR3 nucleotides are TGTGCCAGCAGTTTGGGGAGATTTGGCTACACCTTC. The encoded protein is CASSLGRFGYTF.

The CDR3 nucleotides are TGCAGCGTTGATTCGGGACTAGCGGGAGGGGTGGCCTACAATGAGCAGTTCTTC. It specifies CSVDSGLAGGVAYNEQFF. This rearrangement joins TRBV29-1 to TRBJ2-1; 16 bases line up with TRBD2. CDR1 and CDR2 (germline): SQVTM, ANQGSEA. V shed 3 bases and J 2 bases; nucleotides not matched to a gene: 7. The CDR3 contains 18 residues.